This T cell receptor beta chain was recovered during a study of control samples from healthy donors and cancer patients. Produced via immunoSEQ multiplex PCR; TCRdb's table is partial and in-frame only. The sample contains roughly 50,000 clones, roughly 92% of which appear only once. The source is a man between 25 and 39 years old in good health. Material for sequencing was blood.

For the CDR3, the DNA is TGTGCCTGGAGTGTCTCAGGGGTCAGGAACACTGAAGCTTTCTTT. It translates to CAWSVSGVRNTEAFF. The V call is TRBV30, the J call TRBJ1-1, with a possible D match to TRBD1 (6 bases). The V end was cut by 0 bases, the J end by 1 base, with 12 bases between. The germline gives CDR1 GTSNPN, CDR2 SVGIG (reference sequence). This CDR3 is built from 15 residues. Full variable domain (missing parts from reference TRBV30 and TRBJ1-1): SQTIHQWPATLVQPVGSPLSLECTVEGTSNPNLYWYRQAAGRGLQLLFYSVGIGQISSEVPQNLSASRPQDRQFILSSKKLLLSDSGFYLCAWSVSGVRNTEAFFGQGTRLTVV.